This T cell receptor (beta chain) derives from a study of cytomegalovirus exposure and HLA in healthy donors. Whole-study results and caveats: As a later analysis showed, a missense DCLRE1C variant was linked to trimming of TCR beta V- and J-genes. Presence/absence analyses treated sequencing depth as roughly uniform across donors.

The CDR3 extends over 12 amino acids. From germline, CDR1 is SEHNR and CDR2 FQNEAQ (reference sequence). V lost 6 bases to trimming and J lost 5 bases, with 10 bases between them. This clone has a handful of counts. The antigen remains unidentified. 60 Vbeta and 13 Jbeta primers were used in PCR. The table came from immunoSEQ multiplex PCR; TCRdb's copy has only in-frame clones and leaves some out. Found here are around 140,000 clones, roughly 80% of them singletons; the top ten hold roughly 7%. The TCR was taken from a male donor in good health and CMV-seronegative. Sequencing was carried out using PBMCs. V gene TRBV7-9 combines with J gene TRBJ1-1; D not resolved. The DNA for the CDR3 is TGTGCCAGCAGTCTTGGGAGAACTGAAGCTTTCTTT. It translates to CASSLGRTEAFF.